This TCR beta chain was observed in a study of identical twins listed by TCRdb under 2016. At the level of the whole study: TCR alpha and beta repertoires from monozygotic twins, unrelated adults of various ages and cord blood were deep-sequenced to test whether fetal clonotypes persist. To rule out contamination, the twin experiments were replicated at different times with different library preparation protocols. Broader findings and caveats from the paper: Out-of-frame TCR alpha sharing in monozygotic twins was systematically underestimated by recombination models, whereas sharing between unrelated individuals was in agreement with the recombination models. Out-of-frame TCR alpha sequences shared between twins showed an excess of low generation-probability sequences compared with coincidental sharing between unrelated individuals. The excess sharing between twins in beta out-of-frame sequences was weaker because fewer shared sequences reduced the signal-to-noise ratio. Zero-insertion analyses could be partly confounded by invariant T cells such as MAIT and iNKT, although diverse VJ usage argued against such confounding for most clonotypes. Abundant cord blood beta clonotypes carried fewer insertions; young adult naive repertoires showed a weaker similar trend, while memory repertoires showed none. Because the same donors could not be followed over many years, the conclusions relied on cross-sectional statistical analysis.

Every donor in the study was a healthy Caucasian. The twin cohort comprised three pairs of female monozygotic twins, all aged roughly 18 to 29 years. Peripheral blood mononuclear cells were the source from which RNA for the TCR libraries was isolated. This clonotype was seen ten or more times. It has no known antigen specificity. One base away there is no much larger clone; base qualities are not given. The library relied on 5' RACE. TCRdb lists the instrument as Illumina HiSeq 2000. Template switching added a universal primer binding site, and the final cDNA carried a unique molecular identifier that allowed TCR cDNA molecules to be counted accurately. First-strand cDNA for TCR alpha and beta chains was synthesized from specific primers in the conserved constant-segment region. To control for contamination, every cDNA library was double barcoded, receiving both a SMART-Mk sample barcode and Illumina barcodes. TruSeq adapter sequences, together with Illumina sample barcodes, were added in two successive PCR steps. The TCR alpha and beta cDNA libraries were sequenced on the Illumina HiSeq platform using custom primers. The paper's processing steps were these. MiGEC was used to process raw reads and extract unique molecular identifiers, and MiXCR was used to find CDR3 positions. Recombination models were inferred per individual with the repgenHMM and IGoR tools using an EM algorithm. The tcR package in R was used for shared clonotype analysis, with sharing normalized by the product of cloneset sizes. To study raw recombination without the effects of thymic and clonal selection, out-of-frame nonproductive sequences were analyzed. Through fastp at Q25 and MiXCR, TCRdb rebuilt clones from the public reads, retaining in-frame beta chains. Rows with one shared CDR3 protein collapse into an entry with the most common genes and DNA. V and J calls and clone size were set by TCRdb, not the authors. This sample has hundreds of thousands of distinct CDR3 sequences in its table, and 21% of those were observed once. The top ten constitute 4.3% of the sample.

Its CDR3 holds 14 amino acids, cysteine through phenylalanine. Just the 42-base CDR3 DNA is kept, in frame starting at base 1. Here V drops 5 bases and J drops 4 bases, and the junction holds 6 bases not matched to any gene. These data also formed part of another study, on T cells expressing NK-cell markers. That second report states: Three sorted T-cell subsets (CD3+CD56+NKG2C+, CD3+CD56+NKG2C- and CD3+CD56-NKG2C+) from several donors had their TCR beta-chain repertoires profiled. Among the eight sequenced donors, seven were HCMV-seropositive and one was HCMV-seronegative. In several experiments an anti-gammadeltaTCR antibody was added to restrict sorting to alphabetaTCR-expressing T cells. In a handful of donors, the dominant CD3+CD56+NKG2C+ clonotypes were among the top 10 CD8+ clonotypes and accounted for roughly 1.0-7.5% of CD8+ T cells. Those dominant clonotypes were again the most abundant among CD3+CD56-NKG2C+ cells in several donors, at about 25-65%. Whether the expanded NKG2C-expressing T cell clones were specific for HCMV antigens remained unclear. The study sequenced eight donors, all healthy volunteers chosen at random: three men and five women. A commercial ELISA kit detecting HCMV-specific IgG in serum was used to determine HCMV serostatus. For several donors, bulk peripheral blood T-cell repertoires were also sequenced from unsorted PBMC. MIGEC was used to demultiplex reads and group the reads by UMI, and MiTCR was used to assemble and quantify clonotypes. To exclude erroneous sequences, any TCR cDNA sequence not supported by at least two reads was discarded. The tcR package was used for downstream repertoire analysis, with clonotypes matched between fractions based on CDR3 nucleotide sequence plus V segment. Antigen specificity was annotated against VDJdb with VDJmatch, allowing one amino acid substitution in CDR3.

This receptor was identified in a woman under 30 in good health. The rearrangement combines TRBV12-3 or TRBV12-4 with TRBJ1-1; a stretch of 8 junction bases matches TRBD1. Material for sequencing was PBMCs. At the DNA level, the sequence is TGTGCCAGCAGTGGCCGGACAGGGCCCACTGAAGCTTTCTTT. It codes for CASSGRTGPTEAFF.